The T cell receptor beta chain under discussion was sequenced for a study of T-cell memory formation after mild COVID-19. Across the whole study: The study found TCR clusters largely donor specific. Notes on the study in general: While clones contracting from day 15 to 85 were balanced between CD4 and CD8, later expanders leaned CD4+. That cross-reactive memory joined was suggested by some responding clones appearing in pre-infection memory. CD4+ clones that contracted lay mainly in CM and EM; CD8+ ones lay in EMRA.

This clonotype has more than one count but fewer than ten. Its antigen is unknown. Each CDR3 protein is one row after TCRdb ran MiXCR on the 5' RACE reads. Of around 310,000 distinct CDR3 sequences listed, around 20% are singletons. V lost 7 bases to trimming and J lost 0 bases, with 12 bases between them. The CDR3 runs to 14 residues. Germline assignment: CDR1 MDHEN and CDR2 SYDVKM. Sequenced input: PBMCs or a T cell subset sorted from them (not recorded which). The chain carries TRBV28 and TRBJ1-1; D is undetermined. The TCR originated in a man between 18 and 35 years old who had mild COVID-19 (a few samples of this study predate the infection). Cell type and time point are not known. DNA for the CDR3: TGTGCCAGCATCCTCGGACGAATGAACACTGAAGCTTTCTTT. This codes for CASILGRMNTEAFF.